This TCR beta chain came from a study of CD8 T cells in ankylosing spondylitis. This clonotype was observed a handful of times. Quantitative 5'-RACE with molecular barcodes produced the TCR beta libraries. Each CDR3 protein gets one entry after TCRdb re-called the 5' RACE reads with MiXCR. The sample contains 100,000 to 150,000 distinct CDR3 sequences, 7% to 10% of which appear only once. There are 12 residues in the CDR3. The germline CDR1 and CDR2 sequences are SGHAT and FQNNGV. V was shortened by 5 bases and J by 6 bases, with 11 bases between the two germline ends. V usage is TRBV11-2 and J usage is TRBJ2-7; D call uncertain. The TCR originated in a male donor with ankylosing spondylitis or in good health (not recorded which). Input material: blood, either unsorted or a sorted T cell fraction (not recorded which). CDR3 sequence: CASSLIFGEQYF. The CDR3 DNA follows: TGTGCCAGCAGCCTCATCTTCGGCGAGCAGTACTTC.